Presented here are 21 T cell receptor beta chains from one specimen sequenced in a study of shared clonotypes between healthy human individuals. Here immunoSEQ multiplex PCR was the method, and the copy in TCRdb shows in-frame clones only, minus some. The sample yields around 940,000 clones, approximately 80% seen once. The specimen was memory CD4+ T cells sorted from blood. Subset in this sample: CD45RA-negative fraction. These TCRs come from a man between 18 and 35 years old in good health.

The genes are TRBV9 and TRBJ1-4; weak D call: TRBD1 (6 bases). Germline-derived CDR1 and CDR2 are SGDLS and YYNGEE. V lost 3 bases and J lost 10, with 13 bases in between. The CDR3 has 13 amino acids. The CDR3 region has the DNA TGTGCCAGCAGCGGCCCACAGGGCGCAAAACTGTTTTTT. Encoded protein: CASSGPQGAKLFF.

V and J are TRBV28 and TRBJ2-1; TRBD2 might be the D (7 bases). With 7 bases removed from V and 7 bases from J, the gap between germline ends came to 26 bases. CDR3 length: 17 amino acids. CDR1 MDHEN and CDR2 SYDVKM come from the germline V gene. CDR3 amino acids: CASTNPGEGGARNEQFF. The CDR3 region has the DNA TGTGCCAGCACCAACCCTGGGGAGGGGGGGGCCCGGAATGAGCAGTTCTTC.

This clone was found a few times. The chain links TRBV6-5 to TRBJ2-7; 7 bases line up with TRBD1. The CDR3 is 13 residues long. Germline CDR1 reads MNHEY; CDR2 reads SVGAGI. J lost 6 bases, V lost 2 bases, and 4 bases had no gene match. The CDR3 sequence is CASSYRQGGEQYF. The CDR3 DNA reads as TGTGCCAGCAGTTACCGACAGGGTGGCGAGCAGTACTTC.

The CDR3 is CASSAGQGKKINTEAFF. The CDR3 bases are TGTGCCAGCAGCGCTGGACAGGGGAAAAAGATTAACACTGAAGCTTTCTTT. This chain uses TRBV9 with TRBJ1-1; TRBD1 matches 9 bases. Germline V gene lookup returns CDR1 SGDLS and CDR2 YYNGEE. The length of the CDR3 is 17 residues. V lost 3 bases and J lost 2; bases outside the gene matches: 11.

The chain uses TRBV19 and TRBJ1-1; possible D gene TRBD1, 5 bases. Germline V lookup: CDR1 LNHDA, CDR2 SQIVND (reference sequence). The V end lost 7 bases, the J end lost 3 bases, and 18 bases lay between the germline ends. The CDR3 has 15 amino acids. In DNA form, the CDR3 reads TGTGCCAGTACCGGGACCTCAGGAGGGTACACTGAAGCTTTCTTT. The encoded protein is CASTGTSGGYTEAFF.

The genes are TRBV7-9 and TRBJ1-1; perhaps TRBD1 as D (6 bases). CDR3 length: 15 amino acids. The germline CDR1 and CDR2 sequences are SEHNR and FQNEAQ (reference sequence). Deletions cut 5 bases from V and 5 bases from J, with 18 bases between. Here the CDR3 reads CASSPGRGRGTEAFF. For the CDR3, the DNA is TGTGCCAGCAGCCCCGGGCGGGGGCGAGGGACTGAAGCTTTCTTT. Full variable domain (outside the CDR3, taken from reference TRBV7-9 and TRBJ1-1): DTGVSQNPRHKITKRGQNVTFRCDPISEHNRLYWYRQTLGQGPEFLTYFQNEAQLEKSRLLSDRFSAERPKGSFSTLEIQRTEQGDSAMYLCASSPGRGRGTEAFFGQGTRLTVV.

The rearrangement links TRBV19 to TRBJ2-7; 7 nucleotides agree with TRBD1. The CDR3 runs to 13 residues. CDR1 and CDR2 from the germline V gene are LNHDA and SQIVND (reference sequence). V shed 11 bases, J shed 5 bases, and the junction held 12 bases outside the gene matches. The CDR3 sequence is CALRDSFVDEQYF. CDR3 nucleotide sequence: TGTGCCTTGAGGGACAGCTTTGTCGACGAGCAGTACTTC. Full variable domain (remainder filled in from reference TRBV19 and TRBJ2-7): DGGITQSPKYLFRKEGQNVTLSCEQNLNHDAMYWYRQDPGQGLRLIYYSQIVNDFQKGDIAEGYSVSREKKESFPLTVTSAQKNPTAFYLCALRDSFVDEQYFGPGTRLTVT.

V and J are TRBV6-1 and TRBJ1-5; D may be TRBD1 (5 bases). The CDR3 spans 14 residues. V was shortened by 10 bases and J by 1 base, with 14 bases between the two germline ends. Germline V gives CDR1 MNHNS, CDR2 SASEGT. CDR3: CATTGPWSNQPQHF. For the CDR3, the DNA is TGTGCCACCACGGGGCCTTGGAGCAATCAGCCCCAGCATTTT.

This clone was seen more than once but under ten times. V and J are TRBV10-3 and TRBJ1-2; D is uncertain. The CDR3 is made up of 12 amino acids. Trimming stripped 6 bases from V and 4 bases from J, with 9 bases between. The germline V gene encodes CDR1 ENHRY and CDR2 SYGVKD. The CDR3 DNA is TGTGCCATCAGCCCTGACGGCTATGGCTACACCTTC. As protein: CAISPDGYGYTF.

This clone came up a few times. The V call is TRBV2, the J call TRBJ2-3; 7 bases are a match to TRBD2. The CDR3 is 15 residues long. The germline CDR1 and CDR2 sequences are SNHLY and FYNNEI. With V trimmed by 4 bases and J by 2 bases, 6 bases remained unmatched. The CDR3 sequence is CASSVSGTITDTQYF. In DNA, the CDR3 is TGTGCCAGCAGTGTGAGCGGGACGATCACAGATACGCAGTATTTT.

This clone was recorded only once. The chain couples TRBV28 to TRBJ2-7; D is undetermined. The CDR3 loop spans 11 amino acids. CDR1 and CDR2 (germline): MDHEN, SYDVKM. The V and J ends lost 7 bases and 1 base respectively, with 5 bases between them. The CDR3 coding sequence is TGTGCCAGCATGGGTTCCTACGAGCAGTACTTC. Residues: CASMGSYEQYF.

The chain employs TRBV19 and TRBJ2-7, with a weak D call TRBD2 (5 bases). The ends were cut back, 5 bases at V and 3 bases at J, with 11 bases in the middle. The CDR3 runs 13 residues. Germline V gene lookup returns CDR1 LNHDA and CDR2 SQIVND (reference sequence). The CDR3 spells CASSERTVYEQYF. The DNA for the CDR3 is TGTGCCAGTAGTGAGCGGACCGTCTACGAGCAGTACTTC.

Of note for this clone: At the DNA level, this CDR3 is encoded by other sequences in the same sample as well. The chain carries TRBV11-2 and TRBJ2-2; tentatively, D is TRBD1 (6 bases). Germline lookup yields CDR1 SGHAT and CDR2 FQNNGV. The CDR3 loop spans 15 amino acids. With 5 bases removed from V and 0 bases from J, the gap between germline ends came to 10 bases. This chain's CDR3 is CASSLGQSNTGELFF. CDR3 in DNA: TGTGCCAGCAGCCTCGGACAGTCGAACACCGGGGAGCTGTTTTTT.

Points on this clone: The sample carries other DNA sequences with the same CDR3. The chain uses TRBV7-2 and TRBJ2-7; the D gene could be TRBD1 or TRBD2 (6 bases each). The germline gives CDR1 SGHTA, CDR2 FQGNSA. This CDR3 contains 14 residues. V was clipped by 5 bases and J by 2 bases, with 13 bases between them. CDR3 region: CASSITRGPYEQYF. The CDR3 DNA reads as TGTGCCAGCAGCATTACTCGGGGGCCCTACGAGCAGTACTTC.

The chain employs TRBV30 and TRBJ2-1, with 8 bases fitting TRBD2. Germline lookup yields CDR1 GTSNPN and CDR2 SVGIG (reference sequence). The length of the CDR3 is 14 residues. Trimming cost V 5 bases and J 6 bases; bases outside gene matches: 9. The CDR3, as DNA: TGTGCCTGGGGGGCTGGCGGGAGGCCCAATGAGCAGTTCTTC. The encoded protein is CAWGAGGRPNEQFF.

The CDR3 coding sequence is TGTGCCAGCAGCCCCATGGGAGGGTACTTTTACACCGGGGAGCTGTTTTTT. Amino acid sequence: CASSPMGGYFYTGELFF. V is TRBV7-9 and J is TRBJ2-2, with 7 bases that match TRBD2. CDR3 size: 17 residues. V gave up 5 bases and J gave up 3 bases; unmatched junction bases: 12. Germline V gene data show CDR1 as SEHNR and CDR2 as FQNEAQ (reference sequence).

The rearrangement links TRBV19 to TRBJ2-6, with D possibly being TRBD1 or TRBD2 (5 bases each). The CDR3 covers 18 residues. Trimming removed 6 bases from V and 0 bases from J, with 18 bases in between. The germline gives CDR1 LNHDA, CDR2 SQIVND (reference sequence). The CDR3 sequence is CASSGAMGASSGANVLTF. CDR3 in DNA: TGTGCCAGTAGCGGGGCGATGGGAGCTAGCTCTGGGGCCAACGTCCTGACTTTC. Supplemented by reference TRBV19 and TRBJ2-6, the full variable domain reads DGGITQSPKYLFRKEGQNVTLSCEQNLNHDAMYWYRQDPGQGLRLIYYSQIVNDFQKGDIAEGYSVSREKKESFPLTVTSAQKNPTAFYLCASSGAMGASSGANVLTFGAGSRLTVL.

The chain carries TRBV5-1 and TRBJ1-6; TRBD1 is a possible D gene (6 bases). V lost 0 bases, J lost 3 bases, and 10 bases lay in between. Germline assignment: CDR1 SGHRS and CDR2 YFSETQ. The CDR3 runs to 16 residues. CDR3 amino acids: CASSLEAGVYNSPLHF. The CDR3 bases are TGCGCCAGCAGCTTGGAAGCAGGGGTCTATAATTCACCCCTCCACTTT.

The chain recombines TRBV13 with TRBJ2-3, with unresolved D. The V gene's germline CDR1 is PRHDT and CDR2 FYEKMQ (reference sequence). Trimming left V 5 bases short and J 4 bases short, with 10 bases between. CDR3 length: 13 amino acids. The CDR3 protein is CASSRLDPDTQYF. The CDR3 DNA is TGTGCCAGCAGCCGCCTAGACCCAGATACGCAGTATTTT.

The chain uses TRBV13 and TRBJ2-5; D might be TRBD2 (6 bases). V lost 5 bases to trimming and J lost 7 bases, with 20 bases between them. CDR3 size: 15 residues. Germline-derived CDR1 and CDR2 are PRHDT and FYEKMQ (reference sequence). CDR3 loop: CASSLSRGSGLTQYF. The CDR3 DNA sequence: TGTGCCAGCAGCCTATCGCGGGGCAGTGGGTTGACCCAGTACTTC.

The rearrangement uses TRBV10-3 and TRBJ2-5; D perhaps matches TRBD2 (5 bases). The germline V and J ends were trimmed by 6 bases and 3 bases, with 8 bases remaining between them. This CDR3 has 12 amino acids. CDR1 is ENHRY, CDR2 SYGVKD, per germline. This CDR3 is CAIRAGKETQYF. CDR3 coding DNA: TGTGCCATCAGGGCGGGCAAAGAGACCCAGTACTTC.